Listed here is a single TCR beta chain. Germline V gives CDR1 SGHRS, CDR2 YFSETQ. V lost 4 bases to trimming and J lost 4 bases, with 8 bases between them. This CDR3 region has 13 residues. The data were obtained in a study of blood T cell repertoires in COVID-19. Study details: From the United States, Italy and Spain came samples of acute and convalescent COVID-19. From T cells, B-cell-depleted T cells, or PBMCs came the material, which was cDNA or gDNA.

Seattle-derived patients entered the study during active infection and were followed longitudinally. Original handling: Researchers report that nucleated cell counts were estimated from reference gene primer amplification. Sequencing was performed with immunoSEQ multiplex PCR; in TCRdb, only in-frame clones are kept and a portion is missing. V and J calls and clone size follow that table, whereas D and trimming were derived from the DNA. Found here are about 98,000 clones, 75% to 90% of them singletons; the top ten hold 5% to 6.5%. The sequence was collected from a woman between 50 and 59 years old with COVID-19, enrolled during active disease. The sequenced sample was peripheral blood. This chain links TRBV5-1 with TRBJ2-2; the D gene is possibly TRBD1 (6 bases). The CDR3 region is CASSGGGTGELFF. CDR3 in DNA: TGCGCCAGCAGCGGGGGCGGCACCGGGGAGCTGTTTTTT.